The source of this T cell receptor (beta chain) is a study of graft-versus-host responses after intestinal transplantation. As for the study in general: Recipients had multivisceral, liver-intestinal, or isolated intestinal transplants.

The method was immunoSEQ multiplex PCR; TCRdb's version includes in-frame clones alone and lacks a portion of them. The sample shows approximately 94,000 clones, 87% of them seen only once. This clone was picked up a small number of times. What it recognizes is unknown. Study conclusions and caveats: There were GvH clones found in recipient marrow, and some of them appeared first in ileum or blood. High graft-versus-host to host-versus-graft T cell clonal ratios marked allografts of patients with graft-donor macrochimerism.

Germline V lookup: CDR1 SNHLY, CDR2 FYNNEI. CDR3 length equals 15 residues. Losses at the gene ends were 9 bases for V and 8 bases for J; bases not matched to a gene: 13. This TCR came from a human donor who was the organ donor for an intestinal transplant. The sample was unstimulated CD4+ T cells sorted from spleen or lymph node cells, taken before transplant. The chain links TRBV2 to TRBJ2-1, with 10 bases matching TRBD2. The chain's CDR3 is CASQLLAGIAHEQFF. The CDR3 DNA reads TGTGCCAGTCAACTACTAGCGGGGATTGCCCATGAGCAGTTCTTC.